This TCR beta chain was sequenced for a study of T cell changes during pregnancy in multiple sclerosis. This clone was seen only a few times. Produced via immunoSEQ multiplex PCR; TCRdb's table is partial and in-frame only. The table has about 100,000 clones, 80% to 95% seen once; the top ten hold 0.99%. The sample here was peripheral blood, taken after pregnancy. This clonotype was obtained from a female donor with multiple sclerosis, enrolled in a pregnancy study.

The CDR3 reads CASSQTTSGRYNGELFF. CDR3 coding DNA: TGCGCCAGCAGCCAAACGACTAGCGGGAGGTATAACGGGGAGCTGTTTTTT. The J gene is TRBJ2-2, the V gene TRBV4-3; 13 bases map to TRBD2. The CDR3 extends over 17 amino acids. Losses at the gene ends were 2 bases for V and 7 bases for J; bases not matched to a gene: 7. Germline V lookup: CDR1 LGHNA, CDR2 YSLEER.